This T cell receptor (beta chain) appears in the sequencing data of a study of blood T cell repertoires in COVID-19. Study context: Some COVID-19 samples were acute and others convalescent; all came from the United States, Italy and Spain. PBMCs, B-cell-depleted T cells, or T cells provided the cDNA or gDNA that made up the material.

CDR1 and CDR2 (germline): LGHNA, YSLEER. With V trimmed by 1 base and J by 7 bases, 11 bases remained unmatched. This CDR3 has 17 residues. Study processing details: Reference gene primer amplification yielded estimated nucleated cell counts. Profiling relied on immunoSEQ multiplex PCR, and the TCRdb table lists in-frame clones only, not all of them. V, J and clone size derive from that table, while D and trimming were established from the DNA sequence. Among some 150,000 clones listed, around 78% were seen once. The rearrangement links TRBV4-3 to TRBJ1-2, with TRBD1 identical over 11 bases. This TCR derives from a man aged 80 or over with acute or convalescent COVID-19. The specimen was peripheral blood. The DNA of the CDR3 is TGCGCCAGCAGCCAAGGAATGACCGGACAGGGGGCGTCTGGCTACACCTTC. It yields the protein CASSQGMTGQGASGYTF.